This T cell receptor beta chain is from a study of blood T cell repertoires in COVID-19. Study overall: The study drew acute and convalescent COVID-19 samples from the United States, Italy and Spain. The cDNA or gDNA used as material had been derived from T cells, B-cell-depleted T cells, or PBMCs.

The protocol was immunoSEQ multiplex PCR, while the TCRdb copy is restricted to in-frame clones and leaves out a portion. The sample has 350,000 to 400,000 clones, roughly 90% seen once. The CDR3 is 15 residues long. The ends lost 7 bases at V and 4 bases at J; junction bases unmatched: 11. Germline V gives CDR1 LNHDA, CDR2 SQIVND (reference sequence). The participants were between about 18 and 90 years old and came from some 23 US areas. Assignments of participants to cohorts depended upon their own reported clinical history. This chain connects TRBV19 to TRBJ1-2; 8 positions match TRBD1. Specimen: PBMCs or T cells enriched from blood (not recorded which). The source is a woman aged 25 to 39 with acute COVID-19. The CDR3 nucleotides are TGTGCCAGTACCCCTGGGCAGGGGGCAGTCTATGGCTACACCTTC. Its protein product is CASTPGQGAVYGYTF.